This T cell receptor beta chain was sequenced for a study of cytomegalovirus exposure and HLA in healthy donors (dated by TCRdb to 2015 to 2018). For the study in its entirety: An earlier analysis of about 530 of the donors reported over 250 Gb of sequence data and 117 million unique TCR beta sequences obtained from around 190 million T cells. Several DR-DQ haplotypes were handled as single units for association and clustering because linkage in the cohort was strong. Rather than drawing on any new phenotypic data, the later analysis identified candidate immune exposures from TCR beta sequences and the way those sequences occurred across donors. An early release that covered some 640 HLA-typed donors contained approximately 300 gigabases of sequencing data and 80 million or so unique TCR sequences. To predict cytomegalovirus infection status, the study brought together high-throughput TCR immunosequencing, statistical association of individual TCRs with disease status, and machine learning. Typing coverage differed by locus: A, B, C, DRB1 and DQB1 were typed in about 620-630 donors, DQA1 in 500 to 550, DPA1 in around 610, and DPB1 in 450 to 490. Every discovery cohort repertoire had been produced on one sequencing platform. Of the roughly 400 genotyped donors, 80% to 90% were placed in the genetic ancestry cluster associated with self-reported Caucasian donors. In a later analysis, previously published TCR beta repertoires from 550 to 700 donors were re-analyzed and high-resolution HLA genotyping was added so that TCR occurrence patterns could be studied. HLA typing included class I and class II loci at four-digit resolution. Donor age, sex, ethnicity and CMV serostatus were collected together with the repertoire data. In addition to the first cohort of 500 to 850 subjects, a separate validation cohort of 120 different subjects was used. The T cell repertoires of about 700 subjects were profiled by immunosequencing and related to cytomegalovirus serostatus. To decide whether each TCR beta V gene segment behaved as functional or pseudogenic, an earlier analysis of some 600 of the donors relied on high-throughput TCR beta sequencing. A later genetic analysis took genome-wide SNP genotypes for about 55% of the 666 donors and used that subset as a discovery cohort. On average, around 240,000 unique TCR beta nucleotide sequences were sequenced per donor among a few hundred genotyped donors of the cohort, with roughly 18% of those sequences being non-productive. The study was designed to test whether signatures of past pathogen exposure could be identified by cataloging public T cell receptors.

The library relied on the immunoSEQ multiplex PCR assay. A mixture of 60 forward primers for TCR Vbeta segments and 13 reverse primers for TCR Jbeta segments was used in the multiplex PCR. The CDR3 region of rearranged TCR beta genes was amplified from genomic DNA with a multiplex PCR assay. On the Illumina HiSeq System, the amplified TCR beta libraries were sequenced as 87-base-pair reads. Processing in the source paper ran as follows. A later analysis tallied about 77 million unique TCR beta chains across the 550 to 850 repertoires, and about 12 million of those chains were shared by two or more donors. Raw reads were error-corrected and collapsed into unique sequences with a nearest-neighbor algorithm that merged closely related sequences to remove PCR and sequencing errors. To assign V, D and J gene segments, CDR3 sequences were aligned to IMGT reference sequences. Each retained sequence needed at least a six-nucleotide match to both a V gene segment and a J gene segment. A rearrangement was called productive if the CDR3 had no stop codons and remained in frame with V and J, and every other rearrangement was called non-productive. Following IMGT convention, CDR3 was defined as the stretch from the second conserved V-encoded cysteine up to the conserved J-encoded phenylalanine. In an earlier analysis of more than 550 of the donors, sequences lacking an unambiguous match to a single V gene segment were excluded. An earlier analysis of some 610 of the donors called V segments functional above 56.7% productive rearrangements and segregating when the between-donor standard deviation exceeded 5%. A statistical classification framework was built for diagnosing cytomegalovirus status from the catalog of TCR beta chain sequences. A later analysis assigned V and J genes by comparing TCR nucleotide sequences with IMGT/GENE-DB human TR gene sequences. The TCRdist pipeline was used in a later analysis to assign CDR3 sequences and most-parsimonious VDJ recombination scenarios. In a later analysis, each TCR beta chain was defined by its CDR3 amino acid sequence together with its V-gene family, and reads lacking a unique V-gene family were excluded. In a later analysis, approximately 590 highly shared, low-generation-probability nucleotide sequences were removed to address suspected cross-contamination and a sequencing artifact. For each public chain, a later analysis derived a clonal expansion index from normalized ranks of inferred template counts within each repertoire. In a later analysis, generation probabilities were computed with a VDJ recombination model fitted to out-of-frame rearrangements, and the resulting probabilities were checked against IGoR. A later analysis scored TCR-TCR, TCR-HLA and TCR-CMV co-occurrence with hypergeometric tests, applying a repertoire-size bias correction to TCR pairs. False discovery rates were estimated in a later analysis by permuting HLA or CMV assignments 20 times. In a later analysis, co-occurring TCRs were grouped using DBSCAN, with TCRdist sequence similarity added in when clustering inside HLA-allele-positive subsets. Repertoires with fewer than 30,000 or more than 120,000 public chains were left out of co-occurrence clustering, as were a handful of repertoires with anomalous nucleotide sharing. TCRdb provides this immuneACCESS table in a form limited to in-frame rearrangements. Some clones are lacking; in checked studies, under half of them reflect an unresolved V gene, and why the rest are absent is not known. That table is the source of V, J and clone size, and D and trimming were worked out from the DNA. This sample lists about 97,000 clones; around 72% were detected once. The leading ten clones occupy less than 4% of the sample.

On the study overall, not on this receptor specifically: Compared with equally common non-associated chains, HLA-associated TCR beta chains in a later analysis were more clonally expanded and had lower generation probabilities. CMV serostatus was the only immune exposure information available for the cohort. Across donors, most TCR sequences were observed very rarely, whereas some public TCRs were present in many individuals. Most CMV-associated TCR beta chains appeared to be HLA-restricted in a later analysis, and the HLA associations seemed to be driven largely by CMV exposure. In a later genetic analysis, fewer N-insertions in productive TCRs were reported among donors in an Asian-associated ancestry cluster than the roughly 640-donor mean. An earlier analysis of some 560 of the donors showed that most TCR beta V segments appeared in productive rearrangements either about 90% or about 30% of the time, which broadly matched IMGT annotations. Correlated functional status among segregating V segments might reflect linkage disequilibrium, but an unknown experimental factor could not be ruled out. In vitro tests confirmed that a few of the cytomegalovirus-associated TCR beta chains recognize cytomegalovirus antigens. Sequencing depth was assumed to be roughly uniform across donors in the presence/absence analyses, though that assumption may not hold. A further reported finding was that TCR beta sequences accurately predicted the HLA-A and HLA-B alleles for most subjects in the first cohort. Because counts were too low, roughly 16 rarely observed V segments, including chromosome 9 orphons, were excluded from the earlier analysis of 587 of the donors. Because HLA typing was missing for some donors at each locus, association tests included only the typed subset. According to the authors, the approach could potentially be generalized to other disease states and immunological phenotypes. The study gave a list of about 150 TCR beta chains associated with cytomegalovirus. When HLA alleles, especially DR and DQ, strongly co-occurred, TCR associations were difficult to assign to individual alleles. The classifier was reported to diagnose cytomegalovirus status with high specificity and sensitivity in both the original cohort and the validation cohort. According to a later analysis, TCR association rates differed among HLA loci, with DRB1 alleles showing the most associated TCRs and HLA-C alleles showing the fewest. A later genetic analysis associated a missense DCLRE1C variant with V-gene and J-gene trimming of TCR beta chains, and an independent cohort replicated the association. The sequencing pipeline was judged likely to have produced a cluster of highly shared sequence variants as a technical artifact. This cohort had only TCR beta chains sequenced, and the lack of alpha or paired-chain data limited which features could be detected. A later analysis associated about 17,000 TCR beta sequences with specific HLA alleles at a false discovery rate of 0.05. In a later analysis, several top co-occurrence clusters were reported to appear linked to parvovirus B19, influenza, CMV and Epstein-Barr virus.

The cohort was made up of 500 to 800 healthy bone marrow donors. At the time of sampling, all cohort members were nominally healthy, though unrecorded immune exposures were likely present. The donor was CMV seronegative and was included in the group of 352 seronegative cohort members. A peripheral blood sample was provided by each donor, and peripheral blood mononuclear cells were used for TCR beta sequencing. Genomic DNA was extracted from the blood cell samples with the Qiagen DNeasy Blood Extraction Kit. As for this clone: The specificity of this receptor is unknown. Within one base of it there is no much larger clone, and no base qualities were kept.

This clonotype originated in a man in his forties in good health and CMV-seronegative. Sequencing input: PBMCs.

The nucleotides read TGTGCCAGCAGCTTAGGGGACAGCTTCTCCTACGAGCAGTACTTC. Protein translation: CASSLGDSFSYEQYF. The chain joins TRBV7-6 to TRBJ2-7; the junction holds 7 bases that match TRBD1. Via the germline V gene, CDR1 is SGHVS and CDR2 FNYEAQ. Germline trimming: 1 base from V, 0 bases from J; junction bases outside gene matches: 3. Including cysteine and phenylalanine, the CDR3 has 15 amino acids. The kept DNA is CDR3 alone, 45 bases in frame from the first base. Supplemented by the reference TRBV7-6 and TRBJ2-7 proteins around the CDR3, the complete variable domain is GAGVSQSPRYKVTKRGQDVALRCDPISGHVSLYWYRQALGQGPEFLTYFNYEAQQDKSGLPNDRFSAERPEGSISTLTIQRTEQRDSAMYRCASSLGDSFSYEQYFGPGTRLTVT.